The 24 T cell receptor beta chains given below trace back to one sample, sequenced in a study of T cell responses to AZD1222 COVID-19 vaccine. Using immunoSEQ multiplex PCR, the repertoire was profiled, and TCRdb retains in-frame clones only, with some absent. The table records about 82,000 clones, over 75% of them present only once. Sequencing used peripheral blood, obtained 28 days after the second AZD1222 dose. These receptor sequences come from an adult who received the AZD1222 COVID-19 vaccine.

The chain combines TRBV7-2 with TRBJ1-4, with TRBD1 matching over 7 bases. V lost 5 bases and J lost 5; bases outside the gene matches: 14. CDR3 length: 17 amino acids. The germline V gene encodes CDR1 SGHTA and CDR2 FQGNSA. CDR3 in DNA: TGTGCCAGCAGCCTACAGACAGGGAGAGGGGCAAATGAAAAACTGTTTTTT. This codes for CASSLQTGRGANEKLFF.

The chain employs TRBV27 and TRBJ2-5; TRBD1 aligns across 11 bases. Trimming cost V 8 bases and J 2 bases; bases outside gene matches: 4. CDR1 is MNHEY, CDR2 SMNVEV, per germline (reference sequence). The CDR3 has 14 amino acids. The chain's CDR3 is CASCRDRGQETQYF. The DNA for the CDR3 is TGTGCCAGCTGTAGGGACAGGGGGCAAGAGACCCAGTACTTC.

V usage is TRBV12-3 or TRBV12-4 and J usage is TRBJ2-3; D gene unclear. The V end was cut by 10 bases, the J end by 4 bases, with 12 bases between. The CDR3 is 12 amino acids. Written as DNA, the CDR3 is TGTGCCAACCAAAGGGTATCAGATACGCAGTATTTT. This gives the protein CANQRVSDTQYF.

The V gene is TRBV25-1, the J gene TRBJ1-1, with 7 positions matching TRBD1. The CDR3 contains 13 residues. Trimming cost V 3 bases and J 8 bases; bases outside gene matches: 6. Germline V gives CDR1 MGHDK, CDR2 SYGVNS. As DNA, the CDR3 is TGTGCCAGCAGTGACTTCGACAGGGTCGAAGCTTTCTTT. It translates to CASSDFDRVEAFF.

V is TRBV7-8 and J is TRBJ2-3, with 7 bases identical to TRBD1. Germline trimming cut 1 base from V and 9 bases from J; bases unmatched to any gene: 10. The CDR3 is made up of 15 amino acids. Per the germline V gene, CDR1 is SGHVS and CDR2 is FQNEAQ. The CDR3, as DNA: TGTGCCAGCAGCTTAGGGGACAGACTCTTGAGGACGCAGTATTTT. Translated: CASSLGDRLLRTQYF.

Turning to this clone: An end of the junction does not agree with germline; a read error may underlie this. The CDR3 reads CASSVTGTSTEAFF. CDR3 nucleotides: TGTGCCAGCAGCGTAACCGGGACATCCACTGAAGCTTTCTTT. The rearrangement uses TRBV7-3 and TRBJ1-1, with D perhaps matching TRBD1 (6 bases). CDR1 and CDR2 from the germline V gene are SGHTA and FQGTGA. CDR3 length: 14 amino acids.

The chain is built from TRBV24-1 and TRBJ2-3; possibly TRBD2 for D (6 bases). This CDR3 has 17 residues. In germline, CDR1 is KGHDR, CDR2 SFDVKD. Trimming left V 4 bases short and J 4 bases short, with 20 bases between. Here the CDR3 reads CATSEPVTGELADTQYF. As DNA, the CDR3 is TGTGCCACCAGTGAGCCCGTAACGGGAGAGTTAGCAGATACGCAGTATTTT.

This rearrangement joins TRBV24-1 to TRBJ1-5; the D gene is possibly TRBD1 (5 bases). CDR1 and CDR2 (germline): KGHDR, SFDVKD. With 7 bases removed from V and 3 bases from J, the gap between germline ends came to 18 bases. This CDR3 contains 16 residues. CDR3 sequence (DNA): TGTGCCACCAGCCCAAGGGCGGGGGTTTCCAATCAGCCCCAGCATTTT. Translation: CATSPRAGVSNQPQHF.

This clone has only a few counts. The V gene is TRBV9, the J gene TRBJ1-1; D is perhaps TRBD1 (5 bases). V was shortened by 6 bases and J by 0 bases, with 9 bases between the two germline ends. There are 13 residues in the CDR3. The germline CDR1 and CDR2 sequences are SGDLS and YYNGEE. The CDR3 bases are TGTGCCAGCACAGGGTTAGTGAACACTGAAGCTTTCTTT. Encoded protein: CASTGLVNTEAFF.

The rearrangement uses TRBV6-5 and TRBJ1-4; D gene unclear. V was trimmed by 6 bases and J by 8 bases, leaving 16 bases between them. The germline CDR1 and CDR2 sequences are MNHEY and SVGAGI. CDR3 length equals 14 residues. The CDR3 DNA is TGTGCCAGCAGCCCGACCGGGGTGCCCGAAAAACTGTTTTTT. Translating it yields CASSPTGVPEKLFF.

This chain uses TRBV27 with TRBJ1-1, with D tentatively TRBD1 (5 bases). The germline gives CDR1 MNHEY, CDR2 SMNVEV (reference sequence). The V and J ends lost 3 bases and 1 base respectively, with 6 bases between them. The length of the CDR3 is 13 residues. CDR3 residues: CASSLTANTEAFF. DNA for the CDR3: TGTGCCAGCAGTTTGACAGCGAACACTGAAGCTTTCTTT.

The J gene is TRBJ2-7, the V gene TRBV7-2; D call uncertain. This CDR3 contains 11 residues. V dropped 2 bases and J dropped 3 bases, with 2 bases sitting between them. Germline CDR1 is SGHTA and CDR2 is FQGNSA. CDR3 protein: CASSLLYEQYF. CDR3 DNA: TGTGCCAGCAGCTTACTCTACGAGCAGTACTTC.

The table lists this clone with a few counts. The V gene is TRBV6-5, the J gene TRBJ2-1; 9 nucleotides align to TRBD2. The CDR3 contains 14 residues. The junction had 7 bases not matched to a gene; V was cut back by 2 bases and J by 11 bases. Germline V CDR1 and CDR2: MNHEY, SVGAGI. The CDR3 sequence is CASSYDPGLAQQFF. For the CDR3, the DNA is TGTGCCAGCAGTTACGATCCGGGACTAGCCCAGCAGTTCTTC.

The CDR3 nucleotides read TGTGCCAGCCGGAGGACTAGCTCCTACGAGCAGTACGTC. As protein: CASRRTSSYEQYV. The chain joins TRBV27 to TRBJ2-7; 7 nucleotides line up with TRBD2. V was pared by 8 bases and J by 0 bases, with 4 bases of the junction left unmatched. The CDR3 is made up of 13 amino acids. Germline-derived CDR1 and CDR2 are MNHEY and SMNVEV (reference sequence).

CDR3 loop: CSVERDRGVTEAFF. CDR3 bases: TGCAGCGTTGAACGGGACAGGGGGGTCACTGAAGCTTTCTTT. The rearrangement uses TRBV29-1 and TRBJ1-1, with 11 bases matching TRBD1. The germline CDR1 and CDR2 sequences are SQVTM and ANQGSEA. V trimming: 2 bases; J trimming: 4 bases; junction bases outside the gene matches: 3. The CDR3 is 14 residues long.

The V call is TRBV7-2, the J call TRBJ2-7; 7 positions match TRBD2. Germline V gene data show CDR1 as SGHTA and CDR2 as FQGNSA. The J segment lost 6 bases and the V segment lost 5 bases, leaving 13 bases of the junction unmatched. This CDR3 is built from 15 residues. CDR3 sequence: CASSPTRGSPSEQYF. The CDR3 bases are TGTGCCAGCAGCCCAACCCGCGGGAGTCCCTCCGAGCAGTACTTC.

The chain recombines TRBV5-1 with TRBJ2-3; D tentatively fits TRBD1 or TRBD2 (5 bases each). CDR3 length: 15 residues. Trimming took 1 base from V and 2 from J, leaving 11 bases between them. Germline assignment: CDR1 SGHRS and CDR2 YFSETQ. The CDR3 coding sequence is TGCGCCAGCAGCTTGTTTTCGGGACCCACAGATACGCAGTATTTT. Translated: CASSLFSGPTDTQYF.

The gene calls are TRBV11-2 and TRBJ2-2; TRBD2 matches at 8 bases. CDR3 length: 14 amino acids. Germline CDR1 SGHAT, CDR2 FQNNGV. V was pared by 11 bases and J by 2 bases, with 7 bases of the junction left unmatched. The CDR3 protein is CACQRESNTGELFF. CDR3 nucleotide sequence: TGTGCCTGCCAGCGGGAGTCTAACACCGGGGAGCTGTTTTTT.

This sequence joins TRBV3-1 (or the pseudogene TRBV3-2) and TRBJ2-7; no reliable D call. V dropped 1 base and J dropped 7 bases, with 8 bases sitting between them. The CDR3 is 12 amino acids. CDR1 and CDR2 (germline): LGHDT, YNNKEL (reference sequence). The CDR3 DNA follows: TGTGCCAGCAGCCAAGTGGTGGGGGAGCAGTACTTC. Its protein is CASSQVVGEQYF.

This clone was seen only a few times. Sequence at one end of the junction differs from germline and may be a read error. This chain links TRBV2 with TRBJ2-7; D ambiguous. This CDR3 contains 14 residues. Germline loops: CDR1 SNHLY, CDR2 FYNNEI. The DNA of the CDR3 is TGTGCCAGCAAAGGGTCGGCAGGCTCCCACGAGCAGTACTTC. Protein: CASKGSAGSHEQYF.

V is TRBV27 and J is TRBJ1-4; D gene unclear. V shed 3 bases and J shed 2 bases, with 7 bases lying between them. The CDR3 spans 14 residues. Germline loops: CDR1 MNHEY, CDR2 SMNVEV (reference sequence). CDR3 nucleotides: TGTGCCAGCAGTTTTGCGAGCACTAATGAAAAACTGTTTTTT. Protein sequence: CASSFASTNEKLFF.

As DNA, the CDR3 is TGTGCCAGCACGAAAGGGACAGGGAAAAGCACTGAAGCTTTCTTT. Translating gives CASTKGTGKSTEAFF. The rearrangement uses TRBV28 and TRBJ1-1; 9 nucleotides agree with TRBD1. Germline V gene data show CDR1 as MDHEN and CDR2 as SYDVKM. Trimming at V came to 7 bases and at J to 4 bases, leaving 10 bases not matched to a gene. The CDR3 totals 15 residues. Filled out from reference TRBV28 and TRBJ1-1, the complete variable domain reads DVKVTQSSRYLVKRTGEKVFLECVQDMDHENMFWYRQDPGLGLRLIYFSYDVKMKEKGDIPEGYSVSREKKERFSLILESASTNQTSMYLCASTKGTGKSTEAFFGQGTRLTVV.

This clone appeared a single time. The chain uses TRBV5-1 and TRBJ2-5, with a possible D match to TRBD2 (6 bases). Germline assignment: CDR1 SGHRS and CDR2 YFSETQ. CDR3 length: 15 amino acids. Trimming left V 4 bases short and J 4 bases short, with 17 bases between. Written as DNA, the CDR3 is TGCGCCAGCAGCCAAGAGGACATGGGAGGAGAGACCCAGTACTTC. As protein: CASSQEDMGGETQYF. Using reference TRBV5-1 and TRBJ2-5 for the parts outside the CDR3, the full variable domain is KAGVTQTPRYLIKTRGQQVTLSCSPISGHRSVSWYQQTPGQGLQFLFEYFSETQRNKGNFPGRFSGRQFSNSRSEMNVSTLELGDSALYLCASSQEDMGGETQYFGPGTRLLVL.

The chain is built from TRBV28 and TRBJ1-5, with TRBD1 identical over 8 bases. V was clipped by 5 bases and J by 2 bases; unmatched bases: 5. Germline V CDR1 and CDR2: MDHEN, SYDVKM. The CDR3 is 15 residues long. CDR3 in DNA: TGTGCCAGCAGTACAGGACAGGGAGGCAATCAGCCCCAGCATTTT. Translated: CASSTGQGGNQPQHF.